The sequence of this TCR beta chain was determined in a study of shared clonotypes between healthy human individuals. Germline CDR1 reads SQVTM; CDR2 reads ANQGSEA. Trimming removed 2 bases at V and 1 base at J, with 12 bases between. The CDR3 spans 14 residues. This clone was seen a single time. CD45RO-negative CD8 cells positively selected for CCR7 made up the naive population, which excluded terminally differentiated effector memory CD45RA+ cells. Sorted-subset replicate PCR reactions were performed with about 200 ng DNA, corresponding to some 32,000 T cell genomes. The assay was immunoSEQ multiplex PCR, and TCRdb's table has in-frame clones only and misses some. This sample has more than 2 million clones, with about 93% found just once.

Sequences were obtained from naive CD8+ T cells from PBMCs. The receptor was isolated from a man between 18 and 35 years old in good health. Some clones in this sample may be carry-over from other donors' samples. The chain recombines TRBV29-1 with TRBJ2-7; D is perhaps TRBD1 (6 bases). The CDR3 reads CSVEIEDRSYEQYF. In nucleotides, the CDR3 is TGCAGCGTTGAAATAGAAGACAGGTCCTACGAGCAGTACTTC.